Each of the 14 T cell receptor beta chains below was sequenced from the same sample in a study of CD8+ T cells in alopecia areata. Sequencing templates came from extracted RNA that was reverse transcribed into cDNA. The repertoire was sequenced with immunoSEQ multiplex PCR; TCRdb's copy has only in-frame clones and lacks some. The sample has some 180,000 clones, roughly 60% seen once. The sample consisted of CD4+ T cells sorted from blood, taken at week 0. These TCRs come from a human donor with alopecia areata.

The rearrangement links TRBV2 to TRBJ1-5; no clear D. V lost 6 bases to trimming and J lost 3 bases, with 9 bases between them. CDR3 size: 13 residues. CDR1 SNHLY and CDR2 FYNNEI come from the germline V gene. Here the CDR3 reads CASRADYNQPQHF. CDR3 in DNA: TGTGCCAGCAGGGCAGACTACAATCAGCCCCAGCATTTT.

The rearrangement links TRBV30 to TRBJ2-3; 8 bases agree with TRBD2. Germline V CDR1 and CDR2: GTSNPN, SVGIG (reference sequence). The CDR3 loop spans 16 amino acids. V shed 1 base and J 2 bases; nucleotides not matched to a gene: 8. This chain's CDR3 is CAWSGLLRGDTDTQYF. The CDR3 DNA sequence: TGTGCCTGGAGTGGGTTGCTGCGGGGGGACACAGATACGCAGTATTTT.

This clone appeared a few times. The chain links TRBV11-3 to TRBJ1-4, with TRBD1 matching 7 bases. In germline, CDR1 is SGHNT, CDR2 YENEEA. The CDR3 is 13 residues long. V trimming: 6 bases; J trimming: 4 bases; junction bases outside the gene matches: 2. The CDR3 DNA sequence: TGTGCCAGCAGGGGACAGAGTAATGAAAAACTGTTTTTT. Amino acids: CASRGQSNEKLFF.

Only a few counts were recorded for this clone. V and J are TRBV29-1 and TRBJ2-3; TRBD2 aligns across 10 bases. This CDR3 has 16 residues. The germline CDR1 and CDR2 sequences are SQVTM and ANQGSEA. With 3 bases clipped from V and 6 bases from J, the junction kept 12 bases outside the gene matches. The CDR3, as DNA: TGCAGCGTTGACCGGTCGGGAGCGGGGGGGCAGGATACGCAGTATTTT. Translating gives CSVDRSGAGGQDTQYF.

The chain couples TRBV29-1 to TRBJ1-5; 8 bases map to TRBD1. Germline CDR1 reads SQVTM; CDR2 reads ANQGSEA. CDR3 length: 13 residues. V was pared by 4 bases and J by 3 bases, with 2 bases of the junction left unmatched. CDR3 sequence: CSVADRDNQPQHF. The CDR3 DNA follows: TGCAGCGTTGCGGACAGGGACAATCAGCCCCAGCATTTT.

The V call is TRBV29-1, the J call TRBJ1-1; D not resolved. The V end lost 0 bases, the J end lost 1 base, and 6 bases lay between the germline ends. This CDR3 is built from 13 residues. CDR1 is SQVTM, CDR2 ANQGSEA, per germline. This CDR3 is CSVEDLPNTEAFF. The CDR3 bases are TGCAGCGTTGAAGATCTCCCGAACACTGAAGCTTTCTTT.

In this sample, this clone turned up once. Other nucleotide sequences in the sample specify the same CDR3. V gene TRBV30 combines with J gene TRBJ1-2; a weak D match, TRBD1 (5 bases). Germline values: CDR1 GTSNPN, CDR2 SVGIG (reference sequence). The CDR3 runs 12 residues. Trimming stripped 5 bases from V and 2 bases from J, with 9 bases between. This chain's CDR3 is CAWDRDNYGYTF. The CDR3 bases are TGTGCCTGGGACCGGGACAACTATGGCTACACCTTC.

The chain has TRBV29-1 and TRBJ2-7; 8 positions match TRBD1. Trimming removed 7 bases from V and 2 bases from J; junction bases left unmatched: 7. Germline CDR1 is SQVTM and CDR2 is ANQGSEA. The CDR3 extends over 13 amino acids. DNA for the CDR3: TGCAGCGCTGGGGACAGGTTTCCCTACGAGCAGTACTTC. Its protein is CSAGDRFPYEQYF.

V gene TRBV29-1 combines with J gene TRBJ2-6, with D possibly TRBD2 on 6 matching bases. The CDR3 is made up of 16 amino acids. Between the trimmed V and J ends, which lost 6 bases and 2 bases, there was a span of 17 bases. Germline assignment: CDR1 SQVTM and CDR2 ANQGSEA. The CDR3 DNA reads as TGCAGCGTCCTGGGACTGGCTCTAGCTGGGGCCAACGTCCTGACTTTC. Protein: CSVLGLALAGANVLTF.

This chain links TRBV29-1 with TRBJ2-4, with D unclear. Germline V gives CDR1 SQVTM, CDR2 ANQGSEA. The CDR3 loop spans 13 amino acids. Trimming left V 2 bases short and J 0 bases short, with 5 bases between. This CDR3 reads CSVEKGAKNIQYF. CDR3 DNA: TGCAGCGTTGAAAAGGGAGCCAAAAACATTCAGTACTTC.

DNA of the CDR3: TGTGCCTGGTCGTGGTCGGGACATTCATCCTACGAGCAGTACTTC. Its protein is CAWSWSGHSSYEQYF. This chain connects TRBV30 to TRBJ2-7; D possibly corresponds to TRBD1 (6 bases). The CDR3 is made up of 15 amino acids. Between the trimmed V and J ends, which lost 5 bases and 1 base, there was a span of 18 bases. CDR1 and CDR2 from the germline V gene are GTSNPN and SVGIG (reference sequence).

This clone has just one count. The rearrangement joins TRBV30 to TRBJ1-1; D unclear. V lost 2 bases and J 0 bases, leaving 10 bases between the germline ends. CDR1 and CDR2 (germline): GTSNPN, SVGIG (reference sequence). The CDR3 runs 14 residues. This CDR3 is CAWSPKTMNTEAFF. The DNA for the CDR3 is TGTGCCTGGAGTCCAAAGACCATGAACACTGAAGCTTTCTTT. The full variable domain, in which reference TRBV30 and TRBJ1-1 provide the parts outside the CDR3, is SQTIHQWPATLVQPVGSPLSLECTVEGTSNPNLYWYRQAAGRGLQLLFYSVGIGQISSEVPQNLSASRPQDRQFILSSKKLLLSDSGFYLCAWSPKTMNTEAFFGQGTRLTVV.

The chain has TRBV30 and TRBJ1-2, with TRBD1 as a possible D gene (6 bases). The CDR3 loop spans 14 amino acids. V was shortened by 4 bases and J by 4 bases, with 16 bases between the two germline ends. Germline CDR1 is GTSNPN and CDR2 is SVGIG (reference sequence). As DNA, the CDR3 is TGTGCCTGGACCGGCCGAGGGGGGAGCTATGGCTACACCTTC. Translating gives CAWTGRGGSYGYTF.

This clone was counted between two and nine times. Other DNA sequences in this specimen translate into the identical CDR3. V and J are TRBV29-1 and TRBJ1-1, with 7 bases aligning to TRBD1. Germline CDR1 SQVTM, CDR2 ANQGSEA. The CDR3 is made up of 13 amino acids. V lost 3 bases and J lost 0; bases outside the gene matches: 1. CDR3 amino acids: CSVEGQLNTEAFF. CDR3 sequence (DNA): TGCAGCGTTGAGGGACAGTTGAACACTGAAGCTTTCTTT.